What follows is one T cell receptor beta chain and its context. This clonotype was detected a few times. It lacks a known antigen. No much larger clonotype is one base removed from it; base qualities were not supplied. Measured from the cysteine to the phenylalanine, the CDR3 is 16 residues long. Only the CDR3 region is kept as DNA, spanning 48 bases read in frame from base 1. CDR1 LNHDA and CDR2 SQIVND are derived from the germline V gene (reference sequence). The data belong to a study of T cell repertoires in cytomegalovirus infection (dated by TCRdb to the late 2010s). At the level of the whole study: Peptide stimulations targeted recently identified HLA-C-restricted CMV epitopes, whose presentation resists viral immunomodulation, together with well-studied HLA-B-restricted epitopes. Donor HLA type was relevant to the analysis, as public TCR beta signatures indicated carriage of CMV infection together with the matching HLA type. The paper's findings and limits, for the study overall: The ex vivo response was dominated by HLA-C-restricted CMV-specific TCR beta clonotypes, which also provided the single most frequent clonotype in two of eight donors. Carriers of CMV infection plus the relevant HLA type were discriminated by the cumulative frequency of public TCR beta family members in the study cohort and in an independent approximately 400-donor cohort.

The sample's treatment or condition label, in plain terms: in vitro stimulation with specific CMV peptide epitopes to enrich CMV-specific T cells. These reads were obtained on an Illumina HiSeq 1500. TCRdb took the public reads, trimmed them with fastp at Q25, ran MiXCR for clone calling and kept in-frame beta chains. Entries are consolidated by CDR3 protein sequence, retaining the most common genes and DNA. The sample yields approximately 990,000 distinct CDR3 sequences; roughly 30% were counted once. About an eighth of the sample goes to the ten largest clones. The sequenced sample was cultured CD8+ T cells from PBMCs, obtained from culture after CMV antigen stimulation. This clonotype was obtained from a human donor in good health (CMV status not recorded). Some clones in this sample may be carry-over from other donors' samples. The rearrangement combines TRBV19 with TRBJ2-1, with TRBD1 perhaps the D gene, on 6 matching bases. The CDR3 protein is CASSNRAKGPYNEQFF. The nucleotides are TGTGCTAGCAGTAACAGGGCGAAGGGTCCCTACAATGAGCAGTTCTTC.